The 18 T cell receptor beta chains below come from one sample, sequenced in a study of control samples from healthy donors and cancer patients. Data came from immunoSEQ multiplex PCR; TCRdb stores just in-frame clones and leaves some out. The sample lists about 140,000 clones; about 90% were seen once. Sequencing used blood. These receptors were taken from a man aged 18 to 30 in good health.

The DNA for the CDR3 is TGTGCCAGCAGCTTATTGCGGGGGGAGGTAGCTTTCTTT. The encoded protein is CASSLLRGEVAFF. This chain uses TRBV7-9 with TRBJ1-1, with D possibly being TRBD1 (5 bases). The germline V gene has CDR1 SEHNR and CDR2 FQNEAQ (reference sequence). V was cut by 2 bases and J by 10 bases, with 14 bases left in between. The CDR3 totals 13 residues. Variable domain in full (rest from reference TRBV7-9 and TRBJ1-1): DTGVSQNPRHKITKRGQNVTFRCDPISEHNRLYWYRQTLGQGPEFLTYFQNEAQLEKSRLLSDRFSAERPKGSFSTLEIQRTEQGDSAMYLCASSLLRGEVAFFGQGTRLTVV.

Notes on this clone: The DNA is omitted, as the CDR3 cannot be located on it reliably, and the CDR3 follows TCRdb's listing. This chain joins TRBV12-3 or TRBV12-4 and TRBJ1-1. The CDR3 spans 12 residues, counting both ends. The CDR3 sequence: CASSFWRGEAFF.

CDR3 bases: TGTGCCAGCTCACCACGGCTAGCGGGGGGTCGAGAAGAGACCCAGTACTTC. It yields the protein CASSPRLAGGREETQYF. The genes are TRBV18 and TRBJ2-5; 11 positions match TRBD2. J was trimmed by 3 bases and V by 1 base; bases with no gene match: 7. The CDR3 loop spans 17 amino acids. Looked up from germline, CDR1 is KGHSH and CDR2 is LQKENI.

The chain carries TRBV30 and TRBJ1-2; D remains unclear. In germline, CDR1 is GTSNPN, CDR2 SVGIG (reference sequence). This CDR3 is 12 amino acids long. Trimming removed 2 bases at V and 2 bases at J, with 6 bases between. The CDR3 reads CAWSYQNYGYTF. The CDR3 DNA is TGTGCCTGGAGTTACCAGAACTATGGCTACACCTTC.

Only one count was recorded for this clone. The rearrangement uses TRBV5-1 and TRBJ1-2; 7 nucleotides line up with TRBD1. V lost 4 bases, J lost 3 bases, and 12 bases stayed unmatched. This CDR3 has 16 amino acids. CDR1 and CDR2 from the germline V gene are SGHRS and YFSETQ. Written as DNA, the CDR3 is TGCGCCAGCAGCCCGGGACAGCAATCCAGGGACTATGGCTACACCTTC. It encodes CASSPGQQSRDYGYTF.

J is TRBJ2-7 and V is TRBV24-1; a weak D match, TRBD2 (6 bases). Trimming left V 10 bases short and J 3 bases short, with 12 bases between. From germline, CDR1 is KGHDR and CDR2 SFDVKD. The CDR3 is 12 amino acids. The chain's CDR3 is CATGTRHYEQYF. The DNA for the CDR3 is TGTGCCACTGGGACTCGCCACTACGAGCAGTACTTC.

The chain carries TRBV3-1 (or the pseudogene TRBV3-2) and TRBJ1-5; possible D gene TRBD1, 5 bases. Germline CDR1 and CDR2: LGHDT and YNNKEL (reference sequence). V was cut by 0 bases and J by 8 bases, with 20 bases left in between. The CDR3 has 17 amino acids. CDR3 DNA sequence: TGTGCCAGCAGCCAAGACCCTTGGGGGTACGGCGGAAAGCCCCAGCATTTT. Translated, it gives CASSQDPWGYGGKPQHF.

The chain has TRBV4-3 and TRBJ2-6; 7 nucleotides agree with TRBD1. There are 19 residues in the CDR3. Germline-derived CDR1 and CDR2 are LGHNA and YSLEER. V shed 1 base and J 0 bases; nucleotides not matched to a gene: 9. CDR3 DNA sequence: TGCGCCAGCAGCCAAGCCATCCGGGGACAGCGCTCTGGGGCCAACGTCCTGACTTTC. Amino acid sequence: CASSQAIRGQRSGANVLTF.

CDR3 protein: CASGGQGVNGYTF. CDR3 bases: TGTGCCAGCGGGGGACAGGGGGTTAATGGCTACACCTTC. The V call is TRBV6-5, the J call TRBJ1-2; 11 bases match TRBD1. J lost 6 bases, V lost 8 bases, and 5 bases had no gene match. The CDR3 is made up of 13 amino acids. CDR1 is MNHEY, CDR2 SVGAGI, per germline.

This clone was observed a single time. The V gene is TRBV19, the J gene TRBJ1-1; 10 bases agree with TRBD1. This CDR3 contains 16 residues. Trimming took 7 bases from V and 3 from J; bases not matched to a gene: 11. Germline V gene sequence: CDR1 LNHDA, CDR2 SQIVND (reference sequence). As DNA, the CDR3 is TGTGCCAGTATCCGCCGGGACAGGGGATCGTACACTGAAGCTTTCTTT. Encoded protein: CASIRRDRGSYTEAFF.

The chain couples TRBV7-6 to TRBJ2-5; D uncertain. There are 15 residues in the CDR3. Germline CDR1 is SGHVS and CDR2 is FNYEAQ. Trimming shortened V by 0 bases and J by 1 base, and 9 bases separated the two germline ends. CDR3 in amino acids: CASSLAPELQETQYF. As DNA, the CDR3 is TGTGCCAGCAGCTTAGCGCCGGAACTCCAAGAGACCCAGTACTTC. Based on the CDR3 plus reference TRBV7-6 and TRBJ2-5, the full variable domain is GAGVSQSPRYKVTKRGQDVALRCDPISGHVSLYWYRQALGQGPEFLTYFNYEAQQDKSGLPNDRFSAERPEGSISTLTIQRTEQRDSAMYRCASSLAPELQETQYFGPGTRLLVL.

The CDR3 here is CAIKITGSTGELFF. CDR3 nucleotide sequence: TGTGCCATCAAGATTACGGGGAGCACCGGGGAGCTGTTTTTT. This chain connects TRBV10-3 to TRBJ2-2; tentative D call: TRBD2 (5 bases). Trimming removed 7 bases from V and 4 bases from J, with 13 bases in between. Germline lookup yields CDR1 ENHRY and CDR2 SYGVKD. The CDR3 has 14 residues.

J is TRBJ1-5 and V is TRBV7-9; D is unclear. Trimming took 4 bases from V and 1 from J, leaving 5 bases between them. Germline V gene lookup returns CDR1 SEHNR and CDR2 FQNEAQ (reference sequence). This CDR3 has 13 amino acids. The CDR3 DNA reads TGTGCCAGCAGCTATGAGAGCAATCAGCCCCAGCATTTT. Translation: CASSYESNQPQHF. The full variable domain, in which reference TRBV7-9 and TRBJ1-5 provide the parts outside the CDR3, is DTGVSQNPRHKITKRGQNVTFRCDPISEHNRLYWYRQTLGQGPEFLTYFQNEAQLEKSRLLSDRFSAERPKGSFSTLEIQRTEQGDSAMYLCASSYESNQPQHFGDGTRLSIL.

The chain combines TRBV7-2 with TRBJ1-3; D perhaps matches TRBD1 (5 bases). CDR3 length: 14 residues. The V and J ends lost 5 bases and 3 bases respectively, with 11 bases between them. Germline V lookup: CDR1 SGHTA, CDR2 FQGNSA. The CDR3 sequence is CASSAIRGGNTIYF. The CDR3 DNA follows: TGTGCCAGCAGCGCAATTAGGGGTGGAAACACCATATATTTT.

The chain recombines TRBV6-1 with TRBJ1-6, with D unresolved. Deletions cut 3 bases from V and 2 bases from J, with 2 bases between. The CDR3 totals 13 residues. Germline CDR1 and CDR2: MNHNS and SASEGT. As DNA, the CDR3 is TGTGCCAGCAGTGACACCTATAATTCACCCCTCCACTTT. It is translated as CASSDTYNSPLHF.

The chain links TRBV12-5 to TRBJ2-5, with TRBD2 matching 10 bases. V shed 1 base, J shed 0 bases, and the junction held 8 bases outside the gene matches. The V gene's germline CDR1 is LGHNT and CDR2 FRNRAP. This CDR3 is 18 amino acids long. The CDR3 here is CASGLATETSGYQETQYF. As DNA, the CDR3 is TGTGCTAGTGGTTTGGCCACCGAGACTAGCGGGTACCAAGAGACCCAGTACTTC.

The genes are TRBV5-6 and TRBJ2-3; D remains unclear. Germline assignment: CDR1 SGHDT and CDR2 YYEEEE. The CDR3 sequence is 17 residues long. V gave up 4 bases and J gave up 4 bases, with 22 bases separating them. The CDR3 loop is CASSPLGGLYIPDTQYF. The CDR3, as DNA: TGTGCCAGCAGCCCACTGGGTGGCCTTTACATCCCAGATACGCAGTATTTT.

The rearrangement links TRBV4-1 to TRBJ2-6; D is unclear. Trimming removed 1 base from V and 6 bases from J, with 16 bases in between. Germline CDR1 is MGHRA and CDR2 is YSYEKL. CDR3 size: 17 residues. CDR3 region: CASSQGPLVLKANVLTF. The CDR3 bases are TGCGCCAGCAGCCAAGGGCCGCTAGTTCTTAAGGCCAACGTCCTGACTTTC.